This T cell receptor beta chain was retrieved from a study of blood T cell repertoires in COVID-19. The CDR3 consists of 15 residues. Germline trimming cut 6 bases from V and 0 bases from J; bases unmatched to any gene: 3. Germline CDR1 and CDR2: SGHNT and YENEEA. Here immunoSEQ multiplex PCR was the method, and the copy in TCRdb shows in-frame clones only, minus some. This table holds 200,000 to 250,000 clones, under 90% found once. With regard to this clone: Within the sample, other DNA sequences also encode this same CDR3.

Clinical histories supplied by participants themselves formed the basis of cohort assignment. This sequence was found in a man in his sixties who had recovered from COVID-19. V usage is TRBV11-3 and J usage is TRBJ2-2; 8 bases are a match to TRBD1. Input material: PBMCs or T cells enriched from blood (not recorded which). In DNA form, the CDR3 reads TGTGCCAGCAGTTTGGGACAGGCGAACACCGGGGAGCTGTTTTTT. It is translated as CASSLGQANTGELFF.